Reported below is one TCR beta chain. Its antigen is unknown. This CDR3 is also generated by other DNA sequences in the sample. Repertoires were generated with immunoSEQ multiplex PCR, while TCRdb's copy carries only in-frame clones and drops some. The sample holds over 90,000 clones, roughly 89% seen once. This entry comes from a study of OX40 agonist ivuxolimab in advanced cancers. Study-wide background: Dosing consisted of intravenous ivuxolimab at 0.01 to 10 mg/kg every 2 weeks. Cancers in dose escalation were hepatocellular, melanoma, renal cell and head and neck.

Overall study results and limits: The mean number of expanded clones was higher in CD8+ T cells than in CD4+. In the 0.1-3.0 mg/kg groups, partial responders showed among the lowest expansion.

Sequences were derived from CD4+ or CD8+ T cells sorted from blood, sampled in a trial of the OX40 agonist ivuxolimab. The clonotype originates from an adult with an advanced solid tumor such as melanoma, head and neck, liver or kidney cancer.

The CDR3 bases are TGTGCCAGCAGTTTAACGACTAGCGGGAGCTACGAGCAGTACTTC. Translated: CASSLTTSGSYEQYF. This rearrangement joins TRBV27 to TRBJ2-7; 12 bases are a match to TRBD2. This CDR3 contains 15 residues. Germline V gene sequence: CDR1 MNHEY, CDR2 SMNVEV (reference sequence). V was pared by 2 bases and J by 3 bases, with 2 bases of the junction left unmatched.